The entry below describes one TCR beta chain. Germline V gene lookup returns CDR1 SEHNR and CDR2 FQNEAQ (reference sequence). This CDR3 is built from 14 residues. The V end was cut by 8 bases, the J end by 0 bases, with 12 bases between. These data come from a study of blood T cells in healthy people across ages. Sample-barcoded 5' priming and a J-beta primer mix drove a second PCR of 7 to 11 cycles. TCRdb called the 5' RACE reads again in MiXCR, with one record for every CDR3 protein. The repertoire includes about 670,000 distinct CDR3 sequences, roughly two fifths of them detected once, and 25% to 35% sits in the top ten.

The TCR sequence derives from a man at least 80 years old in good health. This sequence joins TRBV7-9 and TRBJ2-3; possible D gene TRBD1, 5 bases. Sequenced material: blood. CDR3 DNA sequence: TGTGCCAGCTGCCAGGGATCTAGCACAGATACGCAGTATTTT. Translated, it gives CASCQGSSTDTQYF.